This T cell receptor beta chain came from a study of T-cell reconstitution after alpha-beta-depleted transplantation in children. Study-wide points: For some patients, TCRbeta diversity was high at day 60 because of recipient T cells and thymic progenitors that survived. After one year, T-cell counts and TCRbeta diversity mostly came from new T cells. Expanded clones from the graft, numbering several hundred, reportedly supplied alpha-beta T cells about two months after transplant.

This clonotype was seen once. Its antigen is not identified. Between the trimmed V and J ends, which lost 3 bases and 1 base, there was a span of 11 bases. The germline V gene encodes CDR1 SGHTA and CDR2 FQGNSA. The CDR3 is 15 amino acids. TCRbeta library preparation incorporated unique molecular identifiers. Using its own MiXCR run on the PCR reads, TCRdb lists one record per CDR3 protein. The table lists 500,000 to 600,000 distinct CDR3 sequences, 25% to 30% of them singletons. This clonotype was obtained from a boy less than two years old with Wiskott-Aldrich syndrome, due to receive a stem cell transplant. V gene TRBV7-2 combines with J gene TRBJ2-3, with a possible D match to TRBD1 (5 bases). The material sequenced was PBMCs, taken before TCRalphabeta/CD19-depleted stem cell transplant. CDR3 sequence (DNA): TGTGCCAGCAGCTTTGTACAAGGGGGCACAGATACGCAGTATTTT. It specifies CASSFVQGGTDTQYF.